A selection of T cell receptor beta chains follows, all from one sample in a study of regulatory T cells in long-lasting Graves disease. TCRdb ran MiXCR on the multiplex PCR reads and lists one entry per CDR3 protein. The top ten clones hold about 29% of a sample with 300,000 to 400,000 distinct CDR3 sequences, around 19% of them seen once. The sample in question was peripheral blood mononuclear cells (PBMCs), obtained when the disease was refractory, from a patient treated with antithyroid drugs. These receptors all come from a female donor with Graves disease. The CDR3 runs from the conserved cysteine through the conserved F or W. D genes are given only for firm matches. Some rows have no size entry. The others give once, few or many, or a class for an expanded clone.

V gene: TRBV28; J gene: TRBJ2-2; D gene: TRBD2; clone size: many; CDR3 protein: CASRRSGSVGELFF; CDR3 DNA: TGTGCCAGCAGAAGGAGCGGGAGTGTCGGGGAGCTGTTTTTT
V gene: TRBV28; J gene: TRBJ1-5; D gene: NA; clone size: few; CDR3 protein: CASIRGNSNQPQHF; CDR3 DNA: TGTGCCAGCATCCGAGGGAATAGCAATCAGCCCCAGCATTTT
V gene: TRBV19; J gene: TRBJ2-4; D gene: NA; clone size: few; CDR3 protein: CASSTRGPGAIAKNIQYF; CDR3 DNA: TGTGCCAGTAGTACACGAGGACCAGGGGCGATAGCCAAAAACATTCAGTACTTC
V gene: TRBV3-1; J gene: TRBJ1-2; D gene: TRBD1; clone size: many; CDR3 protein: CASKSTGTGYTF; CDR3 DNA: TGTGCCAGCAAATCGACAGGGACTGGCTACACCTTC
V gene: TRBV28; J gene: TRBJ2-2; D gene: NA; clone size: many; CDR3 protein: CASSPWRANTGELFF; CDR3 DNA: TGTGCCAGCAGTCCCTGGCGGGCGAACACCGGGGAGCTGTTTTTT
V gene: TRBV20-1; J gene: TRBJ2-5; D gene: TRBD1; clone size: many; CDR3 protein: CSASAQGLYETQYF; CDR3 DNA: TGCAGTGCTAGTGCACAGGGGCTTTATGAGACCCAGTACTTC
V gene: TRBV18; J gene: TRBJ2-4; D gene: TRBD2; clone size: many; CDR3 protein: CASSPPSGGNIQYF; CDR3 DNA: TGTGCCAGCAGCCCGCCGTCGGGGGGGAACATTCAGTACTTC
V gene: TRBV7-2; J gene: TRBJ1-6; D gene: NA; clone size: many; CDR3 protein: CASSLAGDRSPLHF; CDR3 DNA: TGTGCCAGCAGCTTAGCTGGGGATCGTTCACCCCTCCACTTT
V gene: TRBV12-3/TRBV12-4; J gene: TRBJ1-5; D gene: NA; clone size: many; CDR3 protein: CASSNRDGGNQPQHF; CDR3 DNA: TGTGCCAGCAGTAACCGGGACGGAGGCAATCAGCCCCAGCATTTT
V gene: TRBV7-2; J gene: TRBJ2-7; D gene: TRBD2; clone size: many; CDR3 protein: CASSLAAGANEQYF; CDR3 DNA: TGTGCCAGCAGCTTAGCAGCGGGAGCGAACGAGCAGTACTTC
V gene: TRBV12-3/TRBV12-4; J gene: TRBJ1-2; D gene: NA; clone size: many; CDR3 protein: CASSRHQYYGYTF; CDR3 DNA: TGTGCCAGCAGCAGACACCAGTACTATGGCTACACCTTC
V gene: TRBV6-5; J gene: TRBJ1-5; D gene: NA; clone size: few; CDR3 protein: CASSYSISNNQPQHF; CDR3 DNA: TGTGCCAGCAGTTACTCGATAAGTAACAATCAGCCCCAGCATTTT
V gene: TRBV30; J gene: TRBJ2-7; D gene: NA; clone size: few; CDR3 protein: CAWSRAGSSYEQYF; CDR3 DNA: TGTGCCTGGTCACGAGCCGGGAGCTCCTACGAGCAGTACTTC
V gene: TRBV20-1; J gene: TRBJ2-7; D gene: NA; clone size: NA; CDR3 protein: CSARIVREPEGEQYF; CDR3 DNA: TGCAGTGCTAGGATTGTGAGGGAGCCCGAGGGGGAGCAGTACTTC
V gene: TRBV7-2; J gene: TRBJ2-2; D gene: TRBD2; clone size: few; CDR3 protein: CASSLSGGYTGELFF; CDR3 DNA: TGTGCCAGCAGCTTAAGCGGGGGGTACACCGGGGAGCTGTTTTTT
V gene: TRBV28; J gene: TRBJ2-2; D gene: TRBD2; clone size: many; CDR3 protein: CASITKREGNTGELFF; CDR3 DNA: TGTGCCAGCATCACCAAGCGGGAGGGGAACACCGGGGAGCTGTTTTTT
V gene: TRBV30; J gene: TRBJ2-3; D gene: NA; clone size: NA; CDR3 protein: CAWSVIWGPTDTQYF; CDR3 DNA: TGTGCCTGGAGTGTAATCTGGGGGCCTACAGATACGCAGTATTTT
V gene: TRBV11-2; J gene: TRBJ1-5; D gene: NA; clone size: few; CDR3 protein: CASSLDGPYSNQPQHF; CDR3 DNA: TGTGCCAGCAGCTTAGATGGGCCGTATAGCAATCAGCCCCAGCATTTT
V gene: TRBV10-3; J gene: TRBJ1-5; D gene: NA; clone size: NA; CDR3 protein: CAISESGRQPQHF; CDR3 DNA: TGTGCCATCAGTGAGTCTGGCCGACAGCCCCAGCATTTT
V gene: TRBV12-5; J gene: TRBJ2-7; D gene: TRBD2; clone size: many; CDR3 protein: CATGGDGSYEQYF; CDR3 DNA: TGTGCTACCGGGGGGGACGGCTCCTACGAGCAGTACTTC
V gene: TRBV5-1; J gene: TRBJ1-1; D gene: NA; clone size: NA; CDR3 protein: CASSFDPEVNAEAFF; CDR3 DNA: TGCGCCAGCAGCTTCGACCCAGAAGTAAACGCTGAAGCTTTCTTT
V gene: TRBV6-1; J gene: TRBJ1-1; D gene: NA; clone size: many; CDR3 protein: CASSRPHYTEAFF; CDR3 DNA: TGTGCCAGCAGTAGACCTCACTACACTGAAGCTTTCTTT
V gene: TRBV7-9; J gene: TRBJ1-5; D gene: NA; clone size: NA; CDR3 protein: CASSQQGGQPQHF; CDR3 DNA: TGTGCCAGCAGCCAACAGGGAGGTCAGCCCCAGCATTTT
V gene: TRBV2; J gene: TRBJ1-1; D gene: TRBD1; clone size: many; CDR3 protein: CASSTQGAGTEAFF; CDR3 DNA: TGTGCCAGCAGCACACAGGGGGCGGGCACTGAAGCTTTCTTT
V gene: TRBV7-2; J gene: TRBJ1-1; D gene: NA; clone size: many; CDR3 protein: CASSSALGAEAFF; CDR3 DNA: TGTGCCAGCAGCTCTGCCCTGGGAGCTGAAGCTTTCTTT
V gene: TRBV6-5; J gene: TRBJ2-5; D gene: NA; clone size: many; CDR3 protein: CASSYGVQETQYF; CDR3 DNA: TGTGCCAGCAGTTACGGCGTCCAAGAGACCCAGTACTTC
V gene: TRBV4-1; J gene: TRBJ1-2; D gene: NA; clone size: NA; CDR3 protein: CASTTLGRKYGYTF; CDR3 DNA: TGCGCCAGCACCACTTTGGGGCGGAAGTATGGCTACACCTTC
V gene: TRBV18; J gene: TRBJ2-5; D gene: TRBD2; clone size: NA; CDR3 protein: CASSRLAGYQETQYF; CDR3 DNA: TGTGCCAGCTCAAGACTAGCGGGTTACCAAGAGACCCAGTACTTC
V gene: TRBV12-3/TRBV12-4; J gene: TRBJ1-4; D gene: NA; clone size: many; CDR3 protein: CASSLAGGTNEKLFF; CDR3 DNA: TGTGCCAGCAGCCTAGCGGGAGGAACTAATGAAAAACTGTTTTTT
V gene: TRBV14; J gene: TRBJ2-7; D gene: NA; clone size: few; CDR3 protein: CASSQPGLTREQYF; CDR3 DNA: TGTGCCAGCAGCCAACCGGGCCTAACCCGCGAGCAGTACTTC
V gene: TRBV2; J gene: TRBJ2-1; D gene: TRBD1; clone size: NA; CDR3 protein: CASSGGQSFHEQFF; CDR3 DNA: TGTGCCAGCAGTGGGGGACAGTCCTTCCATGAGCAGTTCTTC
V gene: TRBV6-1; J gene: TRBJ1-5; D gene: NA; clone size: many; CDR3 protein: CASCESGRQPQHF; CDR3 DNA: TGTGCCAGCTGCGAGAGCGGCCGTCAGCCCCAGCATTTT
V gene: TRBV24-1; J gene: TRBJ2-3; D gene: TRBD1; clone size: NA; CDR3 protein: CATSHDRGATDTQYF; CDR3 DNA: TGTGCCACCAGTCACGACAGGGGGGCCACAGATACGCAGTATTTT
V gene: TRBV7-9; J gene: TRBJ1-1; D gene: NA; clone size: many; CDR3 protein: CASSHPGVTEAFF; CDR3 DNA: TGTGCCAGCAGCCACCCGGGCGTCACTGAAGCTTTCTTT
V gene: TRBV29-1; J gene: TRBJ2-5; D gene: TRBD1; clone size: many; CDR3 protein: CSGKGAQRETQYF; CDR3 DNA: TGCAGCGGGAAGGGGGCGCAACGAGAGACCCAGTACTTC
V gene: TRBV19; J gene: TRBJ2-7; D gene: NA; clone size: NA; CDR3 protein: CASSMFVDYEQYF; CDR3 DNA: TGTGCCAGTAGTATGTTTGTCGACTACGAGCAGTACTTC
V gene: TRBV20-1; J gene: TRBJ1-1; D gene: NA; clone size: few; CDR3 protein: CSARVRGETAFF; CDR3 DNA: TGCAGTGCTAGAGTGAGAGGGGAGACGGCTTTCTTT
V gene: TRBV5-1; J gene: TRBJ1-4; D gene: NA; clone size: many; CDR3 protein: CASRSAGSINEKLFF; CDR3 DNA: TGCGCCAGCAGATCCGCAGGAAGCATTAATGAAAAACTGTTTTTT
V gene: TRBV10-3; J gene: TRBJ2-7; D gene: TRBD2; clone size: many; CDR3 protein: CATSLAGSRYEQYF; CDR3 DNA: TGTGCCACCTCTTTAGCGGGGAGTCGATACGAGCAGTACTTC
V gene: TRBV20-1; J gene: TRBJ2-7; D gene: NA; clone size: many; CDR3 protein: CSYEGSSYEQYF; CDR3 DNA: TGCAGTTACGAGGGTAGCTCCTACGAGCAGTACTTC
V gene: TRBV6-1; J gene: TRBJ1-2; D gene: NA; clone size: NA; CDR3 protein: CASSPWGGSYGYTF; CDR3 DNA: TGTGCCAGCAGCCCGTGGGGAGGCAGCTATGGCTACACCTTC
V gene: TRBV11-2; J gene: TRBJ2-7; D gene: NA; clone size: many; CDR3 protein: CASSLVRYRSYEQYF; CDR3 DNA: TGTGCCAGCAGCTTAGTACGGTATCGCTCCTACGAGCAGTACTTC
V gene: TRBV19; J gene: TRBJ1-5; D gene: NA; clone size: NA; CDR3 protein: CASSGSGNQPQHF; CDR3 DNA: TGTGCCAGTAGTGGCTCAGGCAATCAGCCCCAGCATTTT
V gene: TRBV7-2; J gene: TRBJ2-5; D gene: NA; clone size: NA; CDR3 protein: CASSPGPETQYF; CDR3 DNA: TGTGCCAGCAGCCCTGGCCCGGAGACCCAGTACTTC
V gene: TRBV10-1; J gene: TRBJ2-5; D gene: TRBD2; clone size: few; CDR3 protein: CASSAGLASETQYF; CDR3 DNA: TGCGCCAGCAGCGCCGGACTAGCGAGTGAGACCCAGTACTTC
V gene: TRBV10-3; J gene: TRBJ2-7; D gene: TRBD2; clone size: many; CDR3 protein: CAIKASGGYEQYF; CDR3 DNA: TGTGCCATCAAGGCTAGCGGGGGCTACGAGCAGTACTTC
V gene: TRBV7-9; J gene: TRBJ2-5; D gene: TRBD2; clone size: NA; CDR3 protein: CASRKGSSGDQETQYF; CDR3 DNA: TGTGCCAGCAGAAAAGGGTCTAGCGGTGACCAAGAGACCCAGTACTTC